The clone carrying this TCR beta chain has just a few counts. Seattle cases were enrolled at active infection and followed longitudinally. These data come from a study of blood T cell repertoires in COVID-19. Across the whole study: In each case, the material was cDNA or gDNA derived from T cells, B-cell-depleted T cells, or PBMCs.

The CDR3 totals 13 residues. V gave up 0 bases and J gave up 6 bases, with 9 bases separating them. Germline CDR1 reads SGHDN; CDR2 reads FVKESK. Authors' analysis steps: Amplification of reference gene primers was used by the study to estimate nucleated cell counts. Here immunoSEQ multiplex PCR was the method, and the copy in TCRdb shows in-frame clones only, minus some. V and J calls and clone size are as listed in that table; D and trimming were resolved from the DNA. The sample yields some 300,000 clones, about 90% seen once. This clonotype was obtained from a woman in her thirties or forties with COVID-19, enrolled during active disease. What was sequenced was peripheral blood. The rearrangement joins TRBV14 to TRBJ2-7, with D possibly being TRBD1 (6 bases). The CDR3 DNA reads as TGTGCCAGCAGCCAAGAAAGAGGGGGCGAGCAGTACTTC. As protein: CASSQERGGEQYF.